Presented here are 7 T cell receptor beta chains from one specimen sequenced in a study of cytomegalovirus exposure and HLA in healthy donors. Vbeta (60) and Jbeta (13) primers were used in the PCR. Clones were read by immunoSEQ multiplex PCR, and TCRdb kept only the in-frame ones, dropping some. The repertoire holds about 120,000 clones, with roughly 82% as singletons. Specimen: PBMCs. These receptors were obtained from a young man in good health and CMV-seropositive.

The chain carries TRBV18 and TRBJ2-7; 8 bases match TRBD1. The CDR3 totals 16 residues. Germline CDR1 KGHSH, CDR2 LQKENI. With V trimmed by 5 bases and J by 5 bases, 14 bases remained unmatched. The CDR3 loop is CASSFFPGQGRNEQYF. The CDR3 DNA reads as TGTGCCAGCTCATTCTTTCCCGGACAGGGTAGGAACGAGCAGTACTTC.

The rearrangement links TRBV6-1 to TRBJ2-7; 7 bases match TRBD1. The V gene's germline CDR1 is MNHNS and CDR2 SASEGT. There are 15 residues in the CDR3. Trimming at V came to 2 bases and at J to 6 bases, leaving 10 bases not matched to a gene. CDR3: CASSESLNNRGEQYF. For the CDR3, the DNA is TGTGCCAGCAGTGAATCGCTCAATAACAGGGGCGAGCAGTACTTC.

Concerning this clone: Other DNA sequences within the sample encode an identical CDR3. J is TRBJ1-1 and V is TRBV11-3; maybe TRBD1 (5 bases). This CDR3 is 13 amino acids long. CDR1 is SGHNT, CDR2 YENEEA, per germline. Trimming pared 5 bases from V and 8 bases from J, leaving 15 bases between. CDR3 nucleotides: TGTGCCAGCAGCCAGGGTGGGCCAGAAGAAGCTTTCTTT. Encoded protein: CASSQGGPEEAFF.

In nucleotides, the CDR3 is TGTGCCAGCAGCTCGCTAGCGGGCGAGCAGTACTTC. This translates into CASSSLAGEQYF. The chain links TRBV9 to TRBJ2-7, with TRBD2 matching over 8 bases. The CDR3 spans 12 residues. V trimming: 4 bases; J trimming: 6 bases; junction bases outside the gene matches: 3. The germline V gene has CDR1 SGDLS and CDR2 YYNGEE.

The chain combines TRBV7-9 with TRBJ1-6; 8 nucleotides line up with TRBD1. CDR1 and CDR2 from the germline V gene are SEHNR and FQNEAQ (reference sequence). This CDR3 is built from 15 residues. The V gene end was trimmed by 2 bases and the J gene end by 8 bases; junction bases not matched to a gene: 5. CDR3 in amino acids: CASSLSTGAYSPLHF. CDR3 sequence (DNA): TGTGCCAGCAGCTTATCGACAGGGGCCTATTCACCCCTCCACTTT.

The chain combines TRBV5-6 with TRBJ2-1, with 7 bases fitting TRBD2. CDR3 length: 13 amino acids. Germline assignment: CDR1 SGHDT and CDR2 YYEEEE. J gave up 1 base and V 7 bases, and 2 bases lay outside the gene matches. The CDR3 sequence is CASDSGSYNEQFF. In nucleotides, the CDR3 is TGTGCCAGCGATAGCGGGTCCTACAATGAGCAGTTCTTC.

V gene TRBV30 combines with J gene TRBJ2-5; no clear D gene. The CDR3 loop spans 13 amino acids. Germline-derived CDR1 and CDR2 are GTSNPN and SVGIG (reference sequence). V was pared by 4 bases and J by 5 bases, with 14 bases between. The CDR3 DNA sequence: TGTGCCTGGACCTTCGACTGGAAGGAGACCCAGTACTTC. It is translated as CAWTFDWKETQYF.